The rows below give T cell receptor beta chains drawn from one sample of a study of vaccination and CD4 T cells after COVID-19. No antigen has been assigned to these receptors. TCRdb itself ran the PCR reads through MiXCR, one entry per CDR3 protein. The table includes about 17,000 distinct CDR3 sequences, 45% to 65% detected once. Source material: CD4+ T cells from blood, cultured in vitro. The origin of the receptors is a human donor who had recovered from COVID-19. Each CDR3 is given with its conserved first and last residue. The order of the fields is J gene, D gene, clone size, V gene, CDR3 protein, CDR3 DNA. The D gene is left open where the match is weak. Size tells how often a clone was seen (once, few, many) or the class of an expanded clone, and some rows leave it out.

J: TRBJ2-1
D: TRBD2
size: .
V: TRBV6-2/TRBV6-3
CDR3: CASSYPIGERETYSYNEQFF
DNA: TGTGCCAGCAGTTACCCAATTGGGGAGCGGGAGACCTACTCCTACAATGAGCAGTTCTTC

J: TRBJ2-1
D: .
size: .
V: TRBV6-4
CDR3: CASSDTSAGPLRLFF
DNA: TGTGCCAGCAGTGACACAAGTGCAGGGCCCCTTCGGCTGTTCTTC

J: TRBJ2-5
D: .
size: .
V: TRBV24-1
CDR3: CATSDAVGETQYF
DNA: TGTGCCACCAGTGATGCGGTTGGAGAGACCCAGTACTTC

J: TRBJ2-7
D: .
size: .
V: TRBV7-6
CDR3: CASSWAGGPYEQYF
DNA: TGTGCCAGCAGCTGGGCTGGGGGACCCTACGAGCAGTACTTC

J: TRBJ2-3
D: .
size: few
V: TRBV20-1
CDR3: CSARDYLRVDTQYF
DNA: TGCAGTGCTAGAGATTATCTTCGGGTGGATACGCAGTATTTT

J: TRBJ1-2
D: .
size: few
V: TRBV20-1
CDR3: CSARDDVYGYTF
DNA: TGCAGTGCTAGAGACGACGTATACGGCTACACCTTC

J: TRBJ1-5
D: TRBD1
size: .
V: TRBV19
CDR3: CASSIGGQGADQPQHF
DNA: TGTGCCAGTAGTATAGGGGGACAGGGGGCGGATCAGCCCCAGCATTTT

J: TRBJ1-1
D: .
size: .
V: TRBV19
CDR3: CASSRRSGGTEAFF
DNA: TGTGCCAGTAGTAGGCGCAGTGGCGGCACTGAAGCTTTCTTT

J: TRBJ2-5
D: .
size: .
V: TRBV11-2
CDR3: CASSLYTGRGETQYF
DNA: TGTGCCAGCAGCTTGTATACTGGGAGGGGGGAGACCCAGTACTTC

J: TRBJ2-7
D: .
size: .
V: TRBV27
CDR3: CASSLFGQLYEQYF
DNA: TGTGCCAGCAGTTTATTCGGGCAGCTTTACGAGCAGTACTTC

J: TRBJ1-1
D: .
size: .
V: TRBV5-1
CDR3: CASREAAGNTEAFF
DNA: TGCGCCAGCAGAGAAGCGGCCGGGAACACTGAAGCTTTCTTT

J: TRBJ1-2
D: .
size: .
V: TRBV19
CDR3: CASSIDRYYGYTF
DNA: TGTGCCAGTAGTATAGACAGATACTATGGCTACACCTTC

J: TRBJ2-7
D: TRBD2
size: .
V: TRBV11-1
CDR3: CASSQGLAGDEQYF
DNA: TGTGCCAGCAGCCAGGGACTAGCGGGAGACGAGCAGTACTTC

J: TRBJ2-5
D: .
size: few
V: TRBV11-2
CDR3: CASSQLGLLFGYQETQYF
DNA: TGTGCCAGCAGCCAACTTGGTTTATTGTTCGGGTACCAAGAGACCCAGTACTTC

J: TRBJ1-6
D: .
size: few
V: TRBV27
CDR3: CASSRQNNSPLHF
DNA: TGTGCCAGCAGTAGGCAGAATAATTCACCCCTCCACTTT

J: TRBJ1-2
D: TRBD1
size: .
V: TRBV6-1
CDR3: CASNKEDREVYGYTF
DNA: TGTGCCAGCAATAAAGAGGACAGGGAAGTCTATGGCTACACCTTC

J: TRBJ1-1
D: .
size: .
V: TRBV15
CDR3: CATSRDPGGITEAFF
DNA: TGTGCCACCAGCAGAGATCCGGGGGGGATCACTGAAGCTTTCTTT

J: TRBJ2-3
D: .
size: .
V: TRBV7-3
CDR3: CASSFTQSDTQYF
DNA: TGTGCCAGCAGCTTCACTCAATCTGATACGCAGTATTTT

J: TRBJ2-5
D: TRBD1
size: .
V: TRBV24-1
CDR3: CATSDMTGGDQETQYF
DNA: TGTGCCACCAGTGACATGACAGGGGGGGACCAAGAGACCCAGTACTTC

J: TRBJ2-2
D: .
size: .
V: TRBV20-1
CDR3: CSARESGGATGELFF
DNA: TGCAGTGCTAGAGAGTCCGGCGGGGCCACCGGGGAGCTGTTTTTT